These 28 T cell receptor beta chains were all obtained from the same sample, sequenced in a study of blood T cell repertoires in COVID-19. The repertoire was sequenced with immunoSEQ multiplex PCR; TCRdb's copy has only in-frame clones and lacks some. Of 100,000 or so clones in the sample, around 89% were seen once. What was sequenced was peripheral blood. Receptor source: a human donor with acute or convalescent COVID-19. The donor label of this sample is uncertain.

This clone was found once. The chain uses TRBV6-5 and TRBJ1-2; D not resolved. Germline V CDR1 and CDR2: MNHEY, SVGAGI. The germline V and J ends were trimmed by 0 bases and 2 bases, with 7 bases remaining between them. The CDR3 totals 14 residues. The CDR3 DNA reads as TGTGCCAGCAGTTACTCAAACACCAACTATGGCTACACCTTC. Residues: CASSYSNTNYGYTF.

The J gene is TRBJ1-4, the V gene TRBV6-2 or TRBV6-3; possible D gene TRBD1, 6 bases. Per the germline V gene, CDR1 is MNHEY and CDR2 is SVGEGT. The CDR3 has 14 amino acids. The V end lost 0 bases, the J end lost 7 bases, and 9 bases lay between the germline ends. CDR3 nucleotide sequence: TGTGCCAGCAGTTACTCGGGGACACCTGAAAAACTGTTTTTT. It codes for CASSYSGTPEKLFF.

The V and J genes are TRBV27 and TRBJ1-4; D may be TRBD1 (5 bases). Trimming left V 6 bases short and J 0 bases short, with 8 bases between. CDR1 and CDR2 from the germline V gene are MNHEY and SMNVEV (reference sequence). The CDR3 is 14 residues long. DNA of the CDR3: TGTGCCAGCAGGGAGACAGCAACTAATGAAAAACTGTTTTTT. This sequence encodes CASRETATNEKLFF. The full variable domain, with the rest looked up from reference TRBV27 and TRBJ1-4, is EAQVTQNPRYLITVTGKKLTVTCSQNMNHEYMSWYRQDPGLGLRQIYYSMNVEVTDKGDVPEGYKVSRKEKRNFPLILESPSPNQTSLYFCASRETATNEKLFFGSGTQLSVL.

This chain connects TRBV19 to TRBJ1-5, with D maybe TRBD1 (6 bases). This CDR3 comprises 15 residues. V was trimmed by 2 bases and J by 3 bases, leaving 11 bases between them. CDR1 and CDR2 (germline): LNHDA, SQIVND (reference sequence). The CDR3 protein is CASSISQGPNQPQHF. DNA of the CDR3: TGTGCCAGTAGTATAAGTCAGGGGCCCAATCAGCCCCAGCATTTT.

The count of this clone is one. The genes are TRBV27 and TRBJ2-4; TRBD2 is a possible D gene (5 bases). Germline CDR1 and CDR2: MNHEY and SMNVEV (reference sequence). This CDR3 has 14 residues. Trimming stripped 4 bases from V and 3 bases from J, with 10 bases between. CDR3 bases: TGTGCCAGCAGTTATCTGGGAGACAAAAACATTCAGTACTTC. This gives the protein CASSYLGDKNIQYF.

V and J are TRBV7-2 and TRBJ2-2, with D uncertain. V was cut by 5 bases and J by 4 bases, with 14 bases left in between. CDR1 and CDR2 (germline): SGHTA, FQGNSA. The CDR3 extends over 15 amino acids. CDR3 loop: CASSPLVRGTGELFF. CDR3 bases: TGTGCCAGCAGCCCCCTGGTCCGAGGCACCGGGGAGCTGTTTTTT.

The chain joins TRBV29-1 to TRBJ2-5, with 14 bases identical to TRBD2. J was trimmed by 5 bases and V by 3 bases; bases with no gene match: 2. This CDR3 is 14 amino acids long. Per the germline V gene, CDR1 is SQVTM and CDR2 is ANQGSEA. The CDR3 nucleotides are TGCAGCGTTGAGGGACTAGCGGGAGACGAGACCCAGTACTTC. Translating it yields CSVEGLAGDETQYF.

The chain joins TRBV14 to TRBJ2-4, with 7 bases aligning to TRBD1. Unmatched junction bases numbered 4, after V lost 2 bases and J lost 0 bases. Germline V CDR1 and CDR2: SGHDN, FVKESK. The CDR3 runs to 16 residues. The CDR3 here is CASSQTGELAKNIQYF. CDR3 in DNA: TGTGCCAGCAGCCAAACAGGGGAACTAGCCAAAAACATTCAGTACTTC.

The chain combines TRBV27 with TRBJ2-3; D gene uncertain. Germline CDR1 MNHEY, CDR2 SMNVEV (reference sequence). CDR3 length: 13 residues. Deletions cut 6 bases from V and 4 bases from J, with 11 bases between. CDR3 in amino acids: CASRPLQSDTQYF. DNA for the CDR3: TGTGCCAGCAGGCCGTTACAGTCAGATACGCAGTATTTT.

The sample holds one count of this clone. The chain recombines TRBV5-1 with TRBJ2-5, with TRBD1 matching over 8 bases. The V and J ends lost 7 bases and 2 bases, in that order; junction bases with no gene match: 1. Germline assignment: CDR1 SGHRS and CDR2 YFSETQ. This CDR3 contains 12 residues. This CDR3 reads CASWDRQETQYF. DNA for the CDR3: TGCGCCAGCTGGGACAGGCAAGAGACCCAGTACTTC.

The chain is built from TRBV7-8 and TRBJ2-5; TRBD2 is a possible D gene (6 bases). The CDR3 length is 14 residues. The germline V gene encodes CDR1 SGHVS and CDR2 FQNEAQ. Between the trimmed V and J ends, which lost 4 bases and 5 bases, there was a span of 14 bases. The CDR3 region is CASSSLGAGETQYF. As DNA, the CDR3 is TGTGCCAGCAGCTCCCTCGGGGCGGGGGAGACCCAGTACTTC. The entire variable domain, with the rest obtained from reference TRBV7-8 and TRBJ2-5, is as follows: GAGVSQSPRYKVAKRGQDVALRCDPISGHVSLFWYQQALGQGPEFLTYFQNEAQLDKSGLPSDRFFAERPEGSVSTLKIQRTQQEDSAVYLCASSSLGAGETQYFGPGTRLLVL.

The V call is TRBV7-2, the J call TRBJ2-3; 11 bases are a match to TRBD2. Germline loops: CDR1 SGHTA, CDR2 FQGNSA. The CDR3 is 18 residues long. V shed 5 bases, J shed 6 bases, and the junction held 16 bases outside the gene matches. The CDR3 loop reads CASSIGVASGRRTDTQYF. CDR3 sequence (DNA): TGTGCCAGCAGCATCGGGGTGGCTAGCGGGAGGCGGACGGATACGCAGTATTTT.

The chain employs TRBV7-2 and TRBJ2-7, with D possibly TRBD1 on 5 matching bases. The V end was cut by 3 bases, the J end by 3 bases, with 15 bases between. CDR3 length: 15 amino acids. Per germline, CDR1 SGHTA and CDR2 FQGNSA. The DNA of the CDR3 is TGTGCCAGCAGCTTTACGCGACAGACCCTCTACGAGCAGTACTTC. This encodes CASSFTRQTLYEQYF.

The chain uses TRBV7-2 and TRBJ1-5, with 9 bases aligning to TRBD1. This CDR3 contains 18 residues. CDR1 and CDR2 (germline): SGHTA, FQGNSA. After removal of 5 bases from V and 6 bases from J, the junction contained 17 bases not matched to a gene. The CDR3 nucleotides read TGTGCCAGCAGCAATCGTCCCGGGACAGGGTTCTCAACTCAGCCCCAGCATTTT. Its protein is CASSNRPGTGFSTQPQHF.

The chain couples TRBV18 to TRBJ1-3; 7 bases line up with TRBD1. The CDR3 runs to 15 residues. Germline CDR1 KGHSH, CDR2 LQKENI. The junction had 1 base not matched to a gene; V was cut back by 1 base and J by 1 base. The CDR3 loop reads CASSPQGASGNTIYF. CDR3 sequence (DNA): TGTGCCAGCTCACCACAGGGGGCTTCTGGAAACACCATATATTTT.

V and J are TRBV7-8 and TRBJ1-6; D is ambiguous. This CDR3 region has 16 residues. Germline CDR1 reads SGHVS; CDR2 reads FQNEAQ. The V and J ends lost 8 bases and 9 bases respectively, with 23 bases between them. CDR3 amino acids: CASLAAGNRRASPLHF. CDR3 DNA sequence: TGTGCCAGCTTGGCCGCGGGCAACCGAAGGGCTTCACCCCTCCACTTT. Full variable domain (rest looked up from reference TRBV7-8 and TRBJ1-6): GAGVSQSPRYKVAKRGQDVALRCDPISGHVSLFWYQQALGQGPEFLTYFQNEAQLDKSGLPSDRFFAERPEGSVSTLKIQRTQQEDSAVYLCASLAAGNRRASPLHFGNGTRLTVT.

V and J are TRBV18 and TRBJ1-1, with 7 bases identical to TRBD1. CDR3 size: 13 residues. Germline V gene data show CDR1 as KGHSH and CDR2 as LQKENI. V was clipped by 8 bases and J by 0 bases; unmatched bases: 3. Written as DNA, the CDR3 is TGTGCCAGCCGGACAGGAATGAACACTGAAGCTTTCTTT. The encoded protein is CASRTGMNTEAFF.

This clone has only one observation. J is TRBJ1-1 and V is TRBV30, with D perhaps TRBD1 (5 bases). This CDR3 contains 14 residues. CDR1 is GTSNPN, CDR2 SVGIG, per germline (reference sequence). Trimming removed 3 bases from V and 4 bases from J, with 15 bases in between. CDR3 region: CAWRKVRVGTEAFF. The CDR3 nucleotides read TGTGCCTGGAGGAAGGTCAGGGTGGGCACTGAAGCTTTCTTT.

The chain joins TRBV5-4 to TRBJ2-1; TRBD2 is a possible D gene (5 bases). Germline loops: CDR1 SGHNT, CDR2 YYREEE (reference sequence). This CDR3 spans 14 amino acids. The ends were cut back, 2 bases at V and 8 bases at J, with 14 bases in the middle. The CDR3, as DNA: TGTGCCAGCAGCTTTGGTGGGAGTGAGGATGAGCAGTTCTTC. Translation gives CASSFGGSEDEQFF.

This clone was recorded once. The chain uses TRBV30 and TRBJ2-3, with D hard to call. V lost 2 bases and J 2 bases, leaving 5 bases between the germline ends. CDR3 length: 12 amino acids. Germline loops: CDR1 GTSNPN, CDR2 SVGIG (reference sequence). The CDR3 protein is CAWSSYTDTQYF. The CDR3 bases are TGTGCCTGGAGTTCCTACACAGATACGCAGTATTTT.

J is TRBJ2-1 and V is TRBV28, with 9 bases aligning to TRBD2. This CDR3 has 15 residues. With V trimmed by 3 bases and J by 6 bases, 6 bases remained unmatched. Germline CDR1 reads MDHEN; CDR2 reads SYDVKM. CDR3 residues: CASSFRGGASNEQFF. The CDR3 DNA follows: TGTGCCAGCAGTTTTCGCGGGGGGGCCTCCAATGAGCAGTTCTTC. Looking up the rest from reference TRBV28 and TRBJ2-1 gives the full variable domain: DVKVTQSSRYLVKRTGEKVFLECVQDMDHENMFWYRQDPGLGLRLIYFSYDVKMKEKGDIPEGYSVSREKKERFSLILESASTNQTSMYLCASSFRGGASNEQFFGPGTRLTVL.

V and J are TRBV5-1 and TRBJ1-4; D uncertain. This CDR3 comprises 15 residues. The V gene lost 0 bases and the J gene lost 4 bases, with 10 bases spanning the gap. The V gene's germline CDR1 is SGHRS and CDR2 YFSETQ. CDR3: CASSLAPGINEKLFF. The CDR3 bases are TGCGCCAGCAGCTTGGCCCCGGGTATTAATGAAAAACTGTTTTTT.

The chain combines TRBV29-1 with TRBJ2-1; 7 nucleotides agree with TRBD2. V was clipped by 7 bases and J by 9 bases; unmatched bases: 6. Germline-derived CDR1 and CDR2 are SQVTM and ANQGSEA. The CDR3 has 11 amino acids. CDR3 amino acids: CSAGTNGEQFF. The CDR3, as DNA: TGCAGCGCTGGGACTAACGGTGAGCAGTTCTTC.

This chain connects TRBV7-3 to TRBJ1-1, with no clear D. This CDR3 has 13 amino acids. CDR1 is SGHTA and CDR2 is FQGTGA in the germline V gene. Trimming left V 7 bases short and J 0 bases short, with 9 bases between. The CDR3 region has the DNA TGTGCCAGCAAAAAGGGAGTGAACACTGAAGCTTTCTTT. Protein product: CASKKGVNTEAFF.

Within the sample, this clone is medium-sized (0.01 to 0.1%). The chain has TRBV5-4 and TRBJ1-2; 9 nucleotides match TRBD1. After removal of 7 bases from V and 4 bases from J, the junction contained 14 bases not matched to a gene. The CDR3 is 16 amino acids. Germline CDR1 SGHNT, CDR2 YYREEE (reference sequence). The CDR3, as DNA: TGTGCCAGCCGGAGAAATATTGGGACAGGGACCTATGGCTACACCTTC. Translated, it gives CASRRNIGTGTYGYTF.

The CDR3 loop reads CASRSPGQGANVLTF. Here the CDR3 DNA reads TGTGCCAGCAGAAGCCCCGGACAGGGTGCCAACGTCCTGACTTTC. The chain joins TRBV6-5 to TRBJ2-6, with 8 bases aligning to TRBD1. The V segment lost 6 bases and the J segment 7 bases; nucleotides outside the gene matches: 8. The length of the CDR3 is 15 residues. Germline V CDR1 and CDR2: MNHEY, SVGAGI.

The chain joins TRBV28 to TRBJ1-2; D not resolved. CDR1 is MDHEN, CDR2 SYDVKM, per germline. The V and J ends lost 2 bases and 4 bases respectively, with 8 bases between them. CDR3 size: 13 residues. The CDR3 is CASSLGGPYGYTF. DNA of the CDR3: TGTGCCAGCAGTTTAGGTGGGCCCTATGGCTACACCTTC.

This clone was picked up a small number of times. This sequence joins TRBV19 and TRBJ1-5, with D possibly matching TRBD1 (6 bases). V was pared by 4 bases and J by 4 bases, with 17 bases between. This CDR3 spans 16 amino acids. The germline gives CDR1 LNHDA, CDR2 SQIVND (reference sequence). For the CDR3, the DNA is TGTGCCAGTAGTAGATCACAGGGTAGGGGGAATCAGCCCCAGCATTTT. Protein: CASSRSQGRGNQPQHF.